The 31 T cell receptor beta chains below all came from one sample that was sequenced in a study of blood T cells in healthy people across ages (dated by TCRdb to 2014 to 2015). Library method: 5' RACE. The data were produced on an Illumina HiSeq 2500. A second roughly 7 to 11 cycle PCR used a sample-barcoded 5' primer and a J-beta primer mix. Clones were called with MiXCR by TCRdb after fastp trimmed the public reads at Q25, and only in-frame beta chains were retained. Rows are combined by CDR3 protein, so each entry shows the most common genes and DNA. The sample table shows about 1.5 million distinct CDR3 sequences, and roughly 43% are seen once. 4% of the sample rests with the top ten. The sequenced sample consisted of blood. The receptor source for this set is a woman under 30 in good health.

The rearrangement uses TRBV21-1 and TRBJ1-6; the table's D gene call, TRBD1, was not cross checked with the DNA. TRBV21-1 is tagged as a pseudogene. This CDR3 is built from 14 residues. CDR3 residues: CASSKADRDKPLQF. CDR3 coding DNA: TGTGCCAGCAGCAAAGCGGACAGGGATAAACCCCTCCAATTT.

The rearrangement links TRBV9 to TRBJ2-5; possibly TRBD1 or TRBD2 for D (5 bases each). Germline V gene data show CDR1 as SGDLS and CDR2 as YYNGEE. This CDR3 is built from 15 residues. V lost 1 base to trimming and J lost 1 base, with 11 bases between them. The CDR3 protein is CASSVRPGPQETQYF. CDR3 nucleotides: TGTGCCAGCAGCGTAAGGCCGGGGCCCCAAGAGACCCAGTACTTC. Complete variable domain (other parts from reference TRBV9 and TRBJ2-5): DSGVTQTPKHLITATGQRVTLRCSPRSGDLSVYWYQQSLDQGLQFLIQYYNGEERAKGNILERFSAQQFPDLHSELNLSSLELGDSALYFCASSVRPGPQETQYFGPGTRLLVL.

The chain has TRBV7-2 and TRBJ2-1; 7 nucleotides match TRBD2. V lost 3 bases, J lost 7 bases, and 12 bases stayed unmatched. The CDR3 is 16 amino acids. Germline loops: CDR1 SGHTA, CDR2 FQGNSA. The CDR3 DNA follows: TGTGCCAGCAGCTTCCTTCGGGCGGGAGTAAATAATGAGCAGTTCTTC. It specifies CASSFLRAGVNNEQFF.

This rearrangement joins TRBV27 to TRBJ2-1; tentative D call: TRBD2 (5 bases). The germline gives CDR1 MNHEY, CDR2 SMNVEV (reference sequence). Trimming shortened V by 6 bases and J by 3 bases, and 15 bases separated the two germline ends. The CDR3 contains 15 residues. The CDR3 is CASSLWETDYNEQFF. Here the CDR3 DNA reads TGTGCCAGCAGCCTATGGGAGACGGACTACAATGAGCAGTTCTTC.

The genes are TRBV7-2 and TRBJ2-7; D tentatively reads TRBD1 or TRBD2 (5 bases each). With 1 base removed from V and 6 bases from J, the gap between germline ends came to 16 bases. The CDR3 is 15 residues long. Germline-derived CDR1 and CDR2 are SGHTA and FQGNSA. DNA of the CDR3: TGTGCCAGCAGCTTAGGGGGGAGCAACAGATGCGAGCAGTACTTC. Amino acids: CASSLGGSNRCEQYF.

This clonotype was seen many times. The rearrangement links TRBV20-1 to TRBJ2-3, with 10 bases aligning to TRBD2. Germline assignment: CDR1 DFQATT and CDR2 SNEGSKA (reference sequence). Trimming at V came to 5 bases and at J to 5 bases, leaving 10 bases not matched to a gene. This CDR3 has 15 residues. The CDR3 region is CSAPTLTSGVDTQYF. CDR3 DNA: TGCAGTGCTCCCACACTAACTAGCGGGGTAGATACGCAGTATTTT.

The V gene is TRBV7-2, the J gene TRBJ1-6, with no clear D. V lost 1 base, J lost 9 bases, and 7 bases lay in between. This CDR3 is 13 amino acids long. Germline V gives CDR1 SGHTA, CDR2 FQGNSA. CDR3 nucleotides: TGTGCCAGCAGCTTAGAGTTCATTTCACCCCTCCACTTT. Its protein is CASSLEFISPLHF.

This clonotype has a handful of counts. V gene TRBV5-1 combines with J gene TRBJ1-2; D might be TRBD1 (5 bases). The CDR3 runs to 11 residues. Germline V gene data show CDR1 as SGHRS and CDR2 as YFSETQ. V lost 4 bases and J lost 7, with 8 bases in between. CDR3 residues: CASSQGCGYTF. The CDR3 region has the DNA TGCGCCAGCAGCCAGGGATGTGGCTACACCTTC.

This chain uses TRBV6-6 with TRBJ1-3; possible D gene TRBD1, 6 bases. The germline CDR1 and CDR2 sequences are MNHNY and SVGAGI (reference sequence). V gave up 5 bases and J gave up 1 base, with 12 bases separating them. The CDR3 contains 15 residues. The CDR3 sequence is CASSTFDRSGNTIYF. DNA for the CDR3: TGTGCCAGCAGTACGTTCGACAGGTCTGGAAACACCATATATTTT.

This clonotype showed up just a few times. The J gene is TRBJ2-3, the V gene TRBV28, with unresolved D. The CDR3 runs to 13 residues. The V end lost 5 bases, the J end lost 6 bases, and 12 bases lay between the germline ends. The germline V gene has CDR1 MDHEN and CDR2 SYDVKM. The CDR3 DNA follows: TGTGCCAGCAGTAGGGCCCCTGTGGATACGCAGTATTTT. Its protein product is CASSRAPVDTQYF. Complete variable domain (other parts from reference TRBV28 and TRBJ2-3): DVKVTQSSRYLVKRTGEKVFLECVQDMDHENMFWYRQDPGLGLRLIYFSYDVKMKEKGDIPEGYSVSREKKERFSLILESASTNQTSMYLCASSRAPVDTQYFGPGTRLTVL.

This clonotype came up a few times. The rearrangement links TRBV29-1 to TRBJ2-5; TRBD2 matches at 10 bases. This CDR3 contains 13 residues. V lost 6 bases and J lost 4; bases outside the gene matches: 5. Germline V gene lookup returns CDR1 SQVTM and CDR2 ANQGSEA. The CDR3: CSVGRLAGETQYF. In nucleotides, the CDR3 is TGCAGCGTGGGGAGACTAGCGGGAGAGACCCAGTACTTC.

Details on this clonotype: One end of the junction fails to match germline, which may point to a read error. V and J are TRBV2 and TRBJ1-2, with D unclear. The germline V gene encodes CDR1 SNHLY and CDR2 FYNNEI. This CDR3 comprises 11 residues. CDR3 DNA sequence: TGTGCCAGCAGTGAAGTAAGACACGCAGTCTTC. This encodes CASSEVRHAVF.

This clonotype was observed at least ten times. V gene TRBV4-3 combines with J gene TRBJ1-2; D gene uncertain. V lost 1 base and J lost 8, with 17 bases in between. CDR1 LGHNA and CDR2 YSLEER come from the germline V gene. The CDR3 is 15 residues long. The CDR3: CASSQVSSTRRGYTF. The DNA for the CDR3 is TGCGCCAGCAGCCAAGTCTCCAGTACTCGCAGGGGCTACACCTTC.

The J gene is TRBJ2-3, the V gene TRBV2; D gene unclear. Between the trimmed V and J ends, which lost 2 bases and 7 bases, there was a span of 13 bases. CDR1 is SNHLY and CDR2 is FYNNEI in the germline V gene. This CDR3 contains 14 residues. Here the CDR3 reads CASSEIKGSYTQYF. CDR3 bases: TGTGCCAGCAGTGAAATAAAAGGCTCCTATACGCAGTATTTT.

This clonotype was seen only a few times. This chain connects TRBV7-9 to TRBJ2-3, with 12 bases aligning to TRBD2. The germline V gene encodes CDR1 SEHNR and CDR2 FQNEAQ (reference sequence). Losses at the gene ends were 4 bases for V and 1 base for J; bases not matched to a gene: 3. The length of the CDR3 is 16 residues. The CDR3 protein is CASSSTSGGGTDTQYF. In nucleotides, the CDR3 is TGTGCCAGCAGCTCGACTAGCGGGGGTGGCACAGATACGCAGTATTTT.

CDR3 region: CASSYSTRGVGNEQFF. The CDR3, as DNA: TGTGCCAGCAGTTACTCGACCAGGGGTGTGGGGAATGAGCAGTTCTTC. The chain joins TRBV6-5 to TRBJ2-1; D is possibly TRBD1 (6 bases). Germline loops: CDR1 MNHEY, CDR2 SVGAGI. The CDR3 covers 16 residues. V shed 0 bases and J shed 7 bases, with 16 bases lying between them.

The rearrangement joins TRBV11-2 to TRBJ1-1; D not certain. Germline V CDR1 and CDR2: SGHAT, FQNNGV. V was cut by 7 bases and J by 0 bases, with 12 bases left in between. This CDR3 spans 14 amino acids. CDR3 protein: CASIRGIMNTEAFF. CDR3 coding DNA: TGTGCCAGCATCCGAGGGATCATGAACACTGAAGCTTTCTTT.

This clonotype showed up many times. The rearrangement joins TRBV12-3 or TRBV12-4 to TRBJ2-7; TRBD2 aligns across 8 bases. CDR3 length: 15 residues. Trimming removed 2 bases from V and 4 bases from J; junction bases left unmatched: 7. This CDR3 is CASSLRMSSGYEQYF. CDR3 sequence (DNA): TGTGCCAGCAGTTTAAGAATGTCTAGCGGGTACGAGCAGTACTTC.

On this clonotype itself: Germline is not matched at one junction end, which may reflect a read error. The chain joins TRBV7-9 to TRBJ2-1; D not certain. The CDR3 spans 15 residues. The germline V gene has CDR1 SEHNR and CDR2 FQNEAQ (reference sequence). The CDR3: CASSLVAGSYKEQFF. The CDR3 bases are TGTGCCAGCAGCCTCGTGGCCGGGTCGTACAAGGAGCAGTTCTTC.

This clonotype has just a few counts. V is TRBV7-9 and J is TRBJ1-1; possible D gene TRBD1, 5 bases. This CDR3 region has 13 residues. Trimming took 7 bases from V and 1 from J, leaving 10 bases between them. CDR1 and CDR2 from the germline V gene are SEHNR and FQNEAQ (reference sequence). The CDR3 nucleotides read TGTGCCAGCACGGGGACCCCGAACACTGAAGCTTTCTTT. Protein sequence: CASTGTPNTEAFF.

The V and J genes are TRBV11-2 and TRBJ2-7; 7 positions agree with TRBD1. The CDR3 contains 15 residues. Germline loops: CDR1 SGHAT, CDR2 FQNNGV. With V trimmed by 1 base and J by 6 bases, 9 bases remained unmatched. This chain's CDR3 is CASSLVRQGVSEQYF. DNA of the CDR3: TGTGCCAGCAGCTTAGTGCGACAGGGAGTAAGCGAGCAGTACTTC.

Remarks on this clonotype: Just one base apart from a much larger clone, this may be a read error. The chain carries TRBV2 and TRBJ1-1, with D tentatively TRBD1 (6 bases). CDR3 length: 16 amino acids. In germline, CDR1 is SNHLY, CDR2 FYNNEI. This chain's CDR3 is CASSEAGGARSTETFF. CDR3 nucleotides: TGTGCCAGCAGTGAAGCAGGGGGGGCGCGTAGCACTGAAACTTTCTTT. Drawing the rest from reference TRBV2 and TRBJ1-1, the complete variable domain is EPEVTQTPSHQVTQMGQEVILRCVPISNHLYFYWYRQILGQKVEFLVSFYNNEISEKSEIFDDQFSVERPDGSNFTLKIRSTKLEDSAMYFCASSEAGGARSTETFFGQGTRLTVV.

This clonotype was seen ten or more times. The junction departs from the called germline gene at one end, perhaps through a read error. The CDR3 loop reads CASSPDGYNEQFF. In nucleotides, the CDR3 is TGCGCCAGCAGCCCAGACGGTTACAATGAGCAGTTCTTC. This chain joins TRBV7-9 and TRBJ2-1; D not resolved. Germline CDR1 is SEHNR and CDR2 is FQNEAQ (reference sequence). This CDR3 region has 13 residues.

This chain links TRBV7-2 with TRBJ1-6; TRBD1 matches at 9 bases. The CDR3 spans 15 residues. V was clipped by 3 bases and J by 10 bases; unmatched bases: 7. Germline CDR1 reads SGHTA; CDR2 reads FQGNSA. The CDR3 spells CASSFYRTGDSPLHF. The CDR3 DNA sequence: TGTGCCAGCAGCTTCTACCGGACAGGGGACTCACCCCTCCACTTT.

Turning to this clonotype: A junction end diverges from the germline sequence, so it may reflect a read error. CDR3 bases: TGTGTCAGCAGCTTGCCTGGTTCACCCCTCCACTTT. It is translated as CVSSLPGSPLHF. The V call is TRBV5-6, the J call TRBJ1-6; no reliable D call. Germline loops: CDR1 SGHDT, CDR2 YYEEEE. The CDR3 is 12 amino acids. The complete variable domain, with remaining parts taken from reference TRBV5-6 and TRBJ1-6, reads DAGVTQSPTHLIKTRGQQVTLRCSPKSGHDTVSWYQQALGQGPQFIFQYYEEEERQRGNFPDRFSGHQFPNYSSELNVNALLLGDSALYLCVSSLPGSPLHFGNGTRLTVT.

The chain has TRBV2 and TRBJ1-5; D is ambiguous. The CDR3 runs 14 residues. V shed 5 bases and J shed 6 bases, with 14 bases lying between them. Germline V lookup: CDR1 SNHLY, CDR2 FYNNEI. DNA for the CDR3: TGTGCCAGCAGTTTGGGAATCGTAAGTCAGCCCCAGCATTTT. Encoded protein: CASSLGIVSQPQHF.

The genes are TRBV9 and TRBJ1-1, with TRBD1 identical over 9 bases. Trimming at V came to 3 bases and at J to 5 bases, leaving 8 bases not matched to a gene. The length of the CDR3 is 15 residues. Looked up from germline, CDR1 is SGDLS and CDR2 is YYNGEE. CDR3: CASSAAGTGLTEAFF. CDR3 nucleotide sequence: TGTGCCAGCAGCGCGGCCGGGACAGGGTTAACTGAAGCTTTCTTT.

This chain joins TRBV10-3 and TRBJ2-1; 8 bases agree with TRBD2. The DNA end is more similar to TRBJ2-7, so the J call may be wrong. CDR1 and CDR2 (germline): ENHRY, SYGVKD. The CDR3 is 13 amino acids. The CDR3 spells CAISGTSRNEQYF. CDR3 nucleotides: TGTGCCATCAGTGGGACTAGCAGGAATGAGCAGTACTTC.

This clonotype was recorded at least ten times. The gene calls are TRBV7-2 and TRBJ2-1; D is ambiguous. V lost 2 bases to trimming and J lost 0 bases, with 5 bases between them. The CDR3 covers 14 residues. In germline, CDR1 is SGHTA, CDR2 FQGNSA. CDR3 sequence: CASSLLSSYNEQFF. DNA for the CDR3: TGTGCCAGCAGCTTACTTAGCTCCTACAATGAGCAGTTCTTC.

This clonotype was recorded once. The chain has TRBV9 and TRBJ2-3; D perhaps matches TRBD2 (5 bases). The CDR3 is made up of 16 amino acids. The ends were cut back, 2 bases at V and 0 bases at J, with 13 bases in the middle. In germline, CDR1 is SGDLS, CDR2 YYNGEE. This CDR3 reads CASSVVGSGSTDTQYF. DNA for the CDR3: TGTGCCAGCAGCGTGGTAGGGAGCGGAAGCACAGATACGCAGTATTTT.

Turning to this clonotype: The junction departs from germline at one end; a sequencing error may be responsible. The rearrangement joins TRBV7-8 to TRBJ1-1; D uncertain. Germline CDR1 is SGHVS and CDR2 is FQNEAQ. The CDR3 has 16 amino acids. The CDR3 region has the DNA TGTGCCAGTAGCTTAACCCAGACCCTCACGAGGCCTGAAGCTTTCTTT. Its protein is CASSLTQTLTRPEAFF.